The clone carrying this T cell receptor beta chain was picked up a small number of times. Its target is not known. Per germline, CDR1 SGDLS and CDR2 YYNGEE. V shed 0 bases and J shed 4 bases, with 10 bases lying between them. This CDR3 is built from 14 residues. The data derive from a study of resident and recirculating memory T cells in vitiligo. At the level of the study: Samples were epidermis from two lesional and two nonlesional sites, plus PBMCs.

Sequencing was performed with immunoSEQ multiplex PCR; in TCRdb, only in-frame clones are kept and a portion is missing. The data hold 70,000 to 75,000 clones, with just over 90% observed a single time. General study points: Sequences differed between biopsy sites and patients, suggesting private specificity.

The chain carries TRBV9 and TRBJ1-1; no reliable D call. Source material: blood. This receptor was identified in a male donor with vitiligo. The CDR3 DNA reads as TGTGCCAGCAGCGTAGGAGGTTATGGCACTGAAGCTTTCTTT. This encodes CASSVGGYGTEAFF.